This T cell receptor beta chain was recovered during a study of shared clonotypes between healthy human individuals. Study overall: Each donor's CD4 naive and CD4 memory cells filled three plates apiece, CD8 naive two, and CD8 memory one. Points from the study as a whole: Naive subsets tended to show greater estimated richness than memory subsets. The study found roughly 5.3% of naive CD4 clonotypes shared across four donors.

The CDR3 is made up of 16 amino acids. Looked up from germline, CDR1 is ENHRY and CDR2 is SYGVKD. V lost 0 bases, J lost 4 bases, and 5 bases stayed unmatched. This clone appeared a single time. Its cognate antigen is unknown. TCRdb's copy holds only in-frame clones and misses some; the assay was immunoSEQ multiplex PCR. The data contain about 2.3 million clones, 85% to 95% of them singletons. The sequenced sample consisted of naive CD4+ T cells from PBMCs. Subset indicated: CD45RA+ positively selected. This receptor was obtained from a young man in good health. Some clones in this sample may be carry-over from other donors' samples. The chain couples TRBV10-3 to TRBJ2-1; 8 nucleotides line up with TRBD1. CDR3 sequence (DNA): TGTGCCATCAGTGAGTCCGGCAGGGGGCCTTACAATGAGCAGTTCTTC. Amino acids: CAISESGRGPYNEQFF.